This TCR beta chain originates from a study of glioma-infiltrating T cells after dendritic cell vaccination. Specified time point: after dendritic cell vaccination, including at tumor progression/relapse. This CDR3 spans 18 amino acids. V lost 0 bases and J lost 1; bases outside the gene matches: 11. In germline, CDR1 is LGHNA, CDR2 YNFKEQ. The data were produced by immunoSEQ multiplex PCR, yet TCRdb's version contains in-frame clones alone and is incomplete. The sample includes tens of thousands of clones, around four fifths of them seen just once. This clonotype was sampled from a human donor with glioblastoma. This chain connects TRBV4-2 to TRBJ2-7; 8 positions match TRBD2. The sample consisted of blood, taken after dendritic cell vaccination. The CDR3 spells CASSQDSFSGTLSYEQYF. CDR3 coding DNA: TGTGCCAGCAGCCAAGATTCTTTTAGCGGGACCTTATCCTACGAGCAGTACTTC.